A selection of T cell receptor beta chains follows, all from one sample in a study of regulatory T cells in long-lasting Graves disease. A single record per CDR3 protein comes from TCRdb applying MiXCR to the multiplex PCR reads. This table holds 300,000 to 500,000 distinct CDR3 sequences, around 21% found once. The specimen comprised peripheral blood mononuclear cells (PBMCs), sampled when the disease was refractory, from a patient treated with antithyroid drugs. Receptors were obtained from a female donor with Graves disease. Each CDR3 is given with its conserved first and last residue. Fields, in order: clone size, J gene, CDR3 length, D gene, V gene, CDR3 protein, CDR3 DNA. D genes are given only for firm matches. Not every row has a clone size; where given, it reads once, few, many or a size class.

clone_size: few; j_call: TRBJ2-1; cdr3_length: 15; d_call: TRBD2; v_call: TRBV12-3/TRBV12-4; cdr3_aa: CASSFGSGNYNEQFF; cdr3_nt: TGTGCCAGCAGTTTCGGTAGCGGGAACTACAATGAGCAGTTCTTC
clone_size: few; j_call: TRBJ2-2; cdr3_length: 16; d_call: TRBD2; v_call: TRBV5-1; cdr3_aa: CASSLVPSGSGGELFF; cdr3_nt: TGCGCCAGCAGCTTGGTTCCCAGCGGGAGTGGCGGGGAGCTGTTTTTT
clone_size: few; j_call: TRBJ1-4; cdr3_length: 14; d_call: NA; v_call: TRBV10-3; cdr3_aa: CAIGQTDSNEKLFF; cdr3_nt: TGTGCCATTGGACAGACGGATTCTAATGAAAAACTGTTTTTT
clone_size: NA; j_call: TRBJ1-1; cdr3_length: 14; d_call: NA; v_call: TRBV3-1; cdr3_aa: CASSQEAGLPGAFF; cdr3_nt: TGTGCCAGCAGCCAAGAGGCCGGGTTGCCTGGAGCTTTCTTT
clone_size: many; j_call: TRBJ2-5; cdr3_length: 12; d_call: TRBD2; v_call: TRBV20-1; cdr3_aa: CSAERGEETQYF; cdr3_nt: TGCAGTGCCGAGCGGGGGGAAGAGACCCAGTACTTC
clone_size: NA; j_call: TRBJ2-7; cdr3_length: 12; d_call: NA; v_call: TRBV20-1; cdr3_aa: CSARPDPYEQYF; cdr3_nt: TGCAGTGCTCGACCTGACCCCTACGAGCAGTACTTC
clone_size: many; j_call: TRBJ1-1; cdr3_length: 19; d_call: TRBD1; v_call: TRBV7-2; cdr3_aa: CASRPGTGVAGGGGTEAFF; cdr3_nt: TGTGCCAGCAGACCCGGGACAGGGGTCGCCGGTGGCGGTGGCACTGAAGCTTTCTTT
clone_size: many; j_call: TRBJ1-1; cdr3_length: 14; d_call: NA; v_call: TRBV7-2; cdr3_aa: CASSLATLNTEAFF; cdr3_nt: TGTGCCAGCAGCTTAGCCACTCTGAACACTGAAGCTTTCTTT
clone_size: many; j_call: TRBJ2-7; cdr3_length: 15; d_call: TRBD2; v_call: TRBV14; cdr3_aa: CASSQTSGRFYEQYF; cdr3_nt: TGTGCCAGCAGCCAAACTAGCGGGAGATTCTACGAGCAGTACTTC
clone_size: many; j_call: TRBJ2-4; cdr3_length: 12; d_call: NA; v_call: TRBV20-1; cdr3_aa: CSASENWDIQYF; cdr3_nt: TGCAGTGCTAGTGAGAATTGGGACATTCAGTACTTC
clone_size: few; j_call: TRBJ1-2; cdr3_length: 15; d_call: NA; v_call: TRBV14; cdr3_aa: CASSQAARGPKGYTF; cdr3_nt: TGTGCCAGCAGCCAAGCGGCACGGGGCCCAAAGGGCTACACCTTC
clone_size: few; j_call: TRBJ2-1; cdr3_length: 15; d_call: NA; v_call: TRBV20-1; cdr3_aa: CSASGTPSSYNEQFF; cdr3_nt: TGCAGTGCTAGTGGGACACCGAGCTCCTACAATGAGCAGTTCTTC
clone_size: many; j_call: TRBJ2-7; cdr3_length: 12; d_call: NA; v_call: TRBV28; cdr3_aa: CASSFGIYEQYF; cdr3_nt: TGTGCCAGCAGTTTTGGGATCTACGAGCAGTACTTC
clone_size: many; j_call: TRBJ2-5; cdr3_length: 15; d_call: NA; v_call: TRBV6-2/TRBV6-3; cdr3_aa: CASSYSASRGETQYF; cdr3_nt: TGTGCCAGCAGTTACTCCGCTTCTAGAGGGGAGACCCAGTACTTC
clone_size: NA; j_call: TRBJ1-5; cdr3_length: 13; d_call: NA; v_call: TRBV14; cdr3_aa: CASSQGVNQPQHF; cdr3_nt: TGTGCCAGCAGCCAGGGGGTCAATCAGCCCCAGCATTTT
clone_size: many; j_call: TRBJ1-6; cdr3_length: 12; d_call: NA; v_call: TRBV6-1; cdr3_aa: CASRDGLGPLHF; cdr3_nt: TGTGCCAGCCGGGACGGACTTGGACCCCTCCACTTT
clone_size: once; j_call: TRBJ1-6; cdr3_length: 16; d_call: NA; v_call: TRBV5-1; cdr3_aa: CASSLEPHAENSPLHF; cdr3_nt: TGCGCCAGCAGCTTGGAACCCCACGCAGAGAATTCACCCCTCCACTTT
clone_size: NA; j_call: TRBJ1-4; cdr3_length: 15; d_call: TRBD1; v_call: TRBV24-1; cdr3_aa: CATSDWAGGDEKLFF; cdr3_nt: TGTGCCACCAGTGATTGGGCAGGGGGGGATGAAAAACTGTTTTTT
clone_size: few; j_call: TRBJ2-7; cdr3_length: 16; d_call: TRBD2; v_call: TRBV10-3; cdr3_aa: CAISESGRGEPDGQYF; cdr3_nt: TGTGCCATCAGTGAGTCTGGTCGGGGGGAGCCTGACGGGCAGTACTTC
clone_size: NA; j_call: TRBJ2-2; cdr3_length: 16; d_call: NA; v_call: TRBV24-1; cdr3_aa: CATSDLNGENTGELFF; cdr3_nt: TGTGCCACCAGTGATTTGAACGGGGAGAACACCGGGGAGCTGTTTTTT
clone_size: many; j_call: TRBJ2-7; cdr3_length: 14; d_call: NA; v_call: TRBV7-2; cdr3_aa: CASSLFQASYEQYF; cdr3_nt: TGTGCCAGCAGCTTATTCCAGGCCTCCTACGAGCAGTACTTC
clone_size: NA; j_call: TRBJ2-4; cdr3_length: 15; d_call: TRBD1; v_call: TRBV7-2; cdr3_aa: CASSLGLLQGNIQYF; cdr3_nt: TGTGCCAGCAGCTTAGGCCTGCTACAGGGGAACATTCAGTACTTC
clone_size: many; j_call: TRBJ2-5; cdr3_length: 14; d_call: NA; v_call: TRBV7-9; cdr3_aa: CASSWPRSWETQYF; cdr3_nt: TGTGCCAGCAGCTGGCCGAGGAGTTGGGAGACCCAGTACTTC
clone_size: many; j_call: TRBJ2-5; cdr3_length: 13; d_call: NA; v_call: TRBV28; cdr3_aa: CASSFPGAETQYF; cdr3_nt: TGTGCCAGCAGTTTTCCAGGGGCGGAGACCCAGTACTTC
clone_size: few; j_call: TRBJ2-2; cdr3_length: 12; d_call: NA; v_call: TRBV20-1; cdr3_aa: CSASGGTGELFF; cdr3_nt: TGCAGTGCTAGTGGTGGCACCGGGGAGCTGTTTTTT
clone_size: many; j_call: TRBJ2-4; cdr3_length: 13; d_call: NA; v_call: TRBV11-1; cdr3_aa: CASSPGGVSIQYF; cdr3_nt: TGTGCCAGCAGCCCCGGTGGGGTGAGCATTCAGTACTTC
clone_size: many; j_call: TRBJ2-3; cdr3_length: 15; d_call: TRBD1; v_call: TRBV27; cdr3_aa: CASSLRDRLTDTQYF; cdr3_nt: TGTGCCAGCAGTTTACGGGACAGGTTGACAGATACGCAGTATTTT
clone_size: NA; j_call: TRBJ1-1; cdr3_length: 16; d_call: NA; v_call: TRBV5-6; cdr3_aa: CASSPGFRALNTEAFF; cdr3_nt: TGTGCCAGCAGCCCGGGATTCCGGGCCCTGAACACTGAAGCTTTCTTT
clone_size: many; j_call: TRBJ1-1; cdr3_length: 20; d_call: NA; v_call: TRBV12-3/TRBV12-4; cdr3_aa: CASSFGRRGFQVRGNTEAFF; cdr3_nt: TGTGCCAGCAGTTTTGGTCGTCGGGGATTCCAGGTGAGAGGGAACACTGAAGCTTTCTTT
clone_size: many; j_call: TRBJ1-2; cdr3_length: 14; d_call: NA; v_call: TRBV2; cdr3_aa: CASSFPGTNYGYTF; cdr3_nt: TGTGCCAGCAGCTTCCCGGGAACAAACTATGGCTACACCTTC
clone_size: NA; j_call: TRBJ1-5; cdr3_length: 18; d_call: TRBD1; v_call: TRBV2; cdr3_aa: CASSEWIPTGGRGIPQHF; cdr3_nt: TGTGCCAGCAGTGAATGGATCCCGACAGGGGGTCGGGGAATACCCCAGCATTTT
clone_size: many; j_call: TRBJ2-7; cdr3_length: 15; d_call: TRBD2; v_call: TRBV12-3/TRBV12-4; cdr3_aa: CASSPEGGSFYEQYF; cdr3_nt: TGTGCCAGCAGCCCCGAGGGCGGGAGCTTCTACGAGCAGTACTTC
clone_size: NA; j_call: TRBJ2-7; cdr3_length: 15; d_call: TRBD2; v_call: TRBV5-4; cdr3_aa: CASSFKLANHYEQYF; cdr3_nt: TGTGCCAGCAGCTTCAAACTAGCGAATCACTACGAGCAGTACTTC
clone_size: NA; j_call: TRBJ2-5; cdr3_length: 19; d_call: NA; v_call: TRBV3-1; cdr3_aa: CASSRKFTGTRGFHETQYF; cdr3_nt: TGTGCCAGCAGCCGAAAATTCACAGGGACCCGGGGTTTCCACGAGACCCAGTACTTC
clone_size: many; j_call: TRBJ2-7; cdr3_length: 12; d_call: NA; v_call: TRBV2; cdr3_aa: CASSLGGSEQYF; cdr3_nt: TGTGCCAGCAGTTTAGGGGGGTCCGAGCAGTACTTC
clone_size: NA; j_call: TRBJ2-2; cdr3_length: 18; d_call: TRBD2; v_call: TRBV7-2; cdr3_aa: CASSLSGTSAANTGELFF; cdr3_nt: TGTGCCAGCAGCTTAAGTGGGACTAGCGCGGCGAACACCGGGGAGCTGTTTTTT
clone_size: few; j_call: TRBJ2-5; cdr3_length: 13; d_call: NA; v_call: TRBV10-3; cdr3_aa: CAVGTGVGETQYF; cdr3_nt: TGTGCCGTAGGAACGGGGGTTGGGGAGACCCAGTACTTC
clone_size: many; j_call: TRBJ1-5; cdr3_length: 13; d_call: NA; v_call: TRBV20-1; cdr3_aa: CSASSLSNQPQHF; cdr3_nt: TGCAGTGCTTCCTCCTTAAGCAATCAGCCCCAGCATTTT
clone_size: few; j_call: TRBJ1-5; cdr3_length: 20; d_call: NA; v_call: TRBV12-3/TRBV12-4; cdr3_aa: CASSLGPGTQTVYSNQPQHF; cdr3_nt: TGTGCCAGCAGTTTAGGCCCTGGGACTCAGACGGTGTATAGCAATCAGCCCCAGCATTTT
clone_size: NA; j_call: TRBJ1-5; cdr3_length: 14; d_call: NA; v_call: TRBV9; cdr3_aa: CASSVEGGQQPQHF; cdr3_nt: TGTGCCAGCAGCGTAGAAGGGGGTCAACAGCCCCAGCATTTT
clone_size: few; j_call: TRBJ2-7; cdr3_length: 16; d_call: TRBD2; v_call: TRBV5-1; cdr3_aa: CASSQTGTSGSYEQYF; cdr3_nt: TGCGCCAGCAGCCAGACCGGGACTAGCGGTTCCTACGAGCAGTACTTC
clone_size: NA; j_call: TRBJ2-7; cdr3_length: 16; d_call: NA; v_call: TRBV13; cdr3_aa: CASSPAGLPLGYEQYF; cdr3_nt: TGTGCCAGCAGCCCGGCCGGACTCCCCCTAGGGTACGAGCAGTACTTC
clone_size: many; j_call: TRBJ1-4; cdr3_length: 17; d_call: TRBD1; v_call: TRBV28; cdr3_aa: CASSPWDRGRRKEKLFF; cdr3_nt: TGTGCCAGCAGTCCATGGGACAGGGGGCGCAGAAAGGAAAAACTGTTTTTT
clone_size: NA; j_call: TRBJ1-3; cdr3_length: 17; d_call: NA; v_call: TRBV7-6; cdr3_aa: CASSLLSGSGSGNTIYF; cdr3_nt: TGTGCCAGCAGCTTACTCTCAGGGAGCGGCTCTGGAAACACCATATATTTT
clone_size: few; j_call: TRBJ1-3; cdr3_length: 14; d_call: NA; v_call: TRBV6-1; cdr3_aa: CASTRTRAGNTIYF; cdr3_nt: TGTGCCAGCACCAGGACACGGGCGGGAAACACCATATATTTT
clone_size: once; j_call: TRBJ1-2; cdr3_length: 20; d_call: TRBD1; v_call: TRBV4-1; cdr3_aa: CASSRTEGYPGTGGSYGYTF; cdr3_nt: TGCGCCAGCAGCCGAACCGAGGGGTACCCCGGGACAGGGGGCTCCTATGGCTACACCTTC
clone_size: NA; j_call: TRBJ1-6; cdr3_length: 14; d_call: NA; v_call: TRBV20-1; cdr3_aa: CSARSGQLNSPLHF; cdr3_nt: TGCAGTGCTAGAAGTGGACAGCTTAATTCACCCCTCCACTTT
clone_size: many; j_call: TRBJ2-5; cdr3_length: 13; d_call: NA; v_call: TRBV11-2; cdr3_aa: CASSLAVVETQYF; cdr3_nt: TGTGCCAGCAGCTTAGCCGTCGTCGAGACCCAGTACTTC
clone_size: few; j_call: TRBJ2-4; cdr3_length: 15; d_call: NA; v_call: TRBV3-1; cdr3_aa: CASSQDWGAKNIQYF; cdr3_nt: TGTGCCAGCAGCCAAGATTGGGGAGCCAAAAACATTCAGTACTTC
clone_size: many; j_call: TRBJ2-7; cdr3_length: 18; d_call: TRBD2; v_call: TRBV6-1; cdr3_aa: CASSEGFSGRAPYYEQYF; cdr3_nt: TGTGCCAGCAGTGAAGGGTTTAGCGGGAGGGCCCCCTACTACGAGCAGTACTTC
clone_size: few; j_call: TRBJ2-1; cdr3_length: 14; d_call: NA; v_call: TRBV28; cdr3_aa: CASTLHGTANEQFF; cdr3_nt: TGTGCCAGCACCCTTCACGGGACGGCGAATGAGCAGTTCTTC
clone_size: few; j_call: TRBJ1-5; cdr3_length: 13; d_call: NA; v_call: TRBV28; cdr3_aa: CASSHVSNQPQHF; cdr3_nt: TGTGCCAGCAGTCACGTTAGCAATCAGCCCCAGCATTTT
clone_size: NA; j_call: TRBJ1-5; cdr3_length: 17; d_call: TRBD1; v_call: TRBV7-6; cdr3_aa: CASSLDAGQGDNQPQHF; cdr3_nt: TGTGCCAGCAGCTTAGACGCGGGACAGGGGGACAATCAGCCCCAGCATTTT
clone_size: many; j_call: TRBJ1-1; cdr3_length: 16; d_call: TRBD1; v_call: TRBV7-6; cdr3_aa: CASSLLPDRADTEAFF; cdr3_nt: TGTGCCAGCAGCTTACTCCCGGACAGGGCGGACACTGAAGCTTTCTTT